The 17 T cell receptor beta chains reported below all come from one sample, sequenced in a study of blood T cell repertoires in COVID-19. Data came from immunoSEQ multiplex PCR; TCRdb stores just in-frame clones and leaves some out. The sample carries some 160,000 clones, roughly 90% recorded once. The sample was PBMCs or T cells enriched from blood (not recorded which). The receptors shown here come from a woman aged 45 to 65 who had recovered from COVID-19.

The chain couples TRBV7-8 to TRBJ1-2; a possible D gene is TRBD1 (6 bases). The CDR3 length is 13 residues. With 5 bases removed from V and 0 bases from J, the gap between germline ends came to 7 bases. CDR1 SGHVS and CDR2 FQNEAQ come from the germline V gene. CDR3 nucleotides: TGTGCCAGCAGCCGGGACACTAACTATGGCTACACCTTC. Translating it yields CASSRDTNYGYTF.

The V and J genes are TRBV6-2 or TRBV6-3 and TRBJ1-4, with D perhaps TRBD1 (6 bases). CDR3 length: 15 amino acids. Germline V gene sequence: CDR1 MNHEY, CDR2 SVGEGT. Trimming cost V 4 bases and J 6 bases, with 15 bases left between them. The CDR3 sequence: CASSSRGGQYEKLFF. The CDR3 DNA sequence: TGTGCCAGCAGTTCCCGCGGCGGACAGTATGAAAAACTGTTTTTT.

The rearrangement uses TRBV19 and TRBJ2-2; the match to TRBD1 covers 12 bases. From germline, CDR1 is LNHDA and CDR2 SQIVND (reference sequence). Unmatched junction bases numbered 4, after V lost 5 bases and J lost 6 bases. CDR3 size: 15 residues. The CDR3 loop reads CASSPGQGASGELFF. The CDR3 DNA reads TGTGCCAGTAGTCCGGGACAGGGGGCTTCCGGGGAGCTGTTTTTT.

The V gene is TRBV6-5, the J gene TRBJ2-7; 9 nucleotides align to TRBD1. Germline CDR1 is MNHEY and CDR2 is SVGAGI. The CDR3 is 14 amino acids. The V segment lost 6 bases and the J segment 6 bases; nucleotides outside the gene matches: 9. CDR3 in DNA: TGTGCCAGCAGCCCGGGACAGGGAGGTCGCGAGCAGTACTTC. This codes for CASSPGQGGREQYF.

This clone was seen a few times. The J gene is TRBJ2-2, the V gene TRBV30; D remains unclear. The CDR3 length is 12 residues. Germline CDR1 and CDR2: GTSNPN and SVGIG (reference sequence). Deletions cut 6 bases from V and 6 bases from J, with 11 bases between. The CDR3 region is CACSRRAGELFF. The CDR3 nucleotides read TGTGCCTGCTCGAGACGGGCCGGGGAGCTGTTTTTT.

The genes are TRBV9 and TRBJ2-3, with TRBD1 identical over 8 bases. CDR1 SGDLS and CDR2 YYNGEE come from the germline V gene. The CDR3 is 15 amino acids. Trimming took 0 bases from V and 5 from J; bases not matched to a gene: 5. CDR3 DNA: TGTGCCAGCAGCGTAGGGGGACAGGCTCTAGATACGCAGTATTTT. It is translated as CASSVGGQALDTQYF.

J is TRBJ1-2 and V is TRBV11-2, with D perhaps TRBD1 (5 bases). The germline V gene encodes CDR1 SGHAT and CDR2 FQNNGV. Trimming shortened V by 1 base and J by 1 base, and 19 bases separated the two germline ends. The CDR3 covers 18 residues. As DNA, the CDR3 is TGTGCCAGCAGCTTAGTGAACACCGGGTGGGGGGATAACTATGGCTACACCTTC. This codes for CASSLVNTGWGDNYGYTF.

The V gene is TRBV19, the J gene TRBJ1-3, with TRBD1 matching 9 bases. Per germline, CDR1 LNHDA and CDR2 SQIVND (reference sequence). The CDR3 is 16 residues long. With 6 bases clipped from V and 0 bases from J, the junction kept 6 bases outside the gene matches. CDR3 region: CASSRDRDNSGNTIYF. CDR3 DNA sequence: TGTGCCAGTAGCCGGGACAGGGATAACTCTGGAAACACCATATATTTT.

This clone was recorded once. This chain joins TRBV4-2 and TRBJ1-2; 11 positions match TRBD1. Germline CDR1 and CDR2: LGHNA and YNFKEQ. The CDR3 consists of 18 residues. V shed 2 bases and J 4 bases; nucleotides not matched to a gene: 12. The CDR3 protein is CASSQTGQGAARTYGYTF. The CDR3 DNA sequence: TGTGCCAGCAGCCAAACCGGACAGGGGGCGGCACGAACCTATGGCTACACCTTC.

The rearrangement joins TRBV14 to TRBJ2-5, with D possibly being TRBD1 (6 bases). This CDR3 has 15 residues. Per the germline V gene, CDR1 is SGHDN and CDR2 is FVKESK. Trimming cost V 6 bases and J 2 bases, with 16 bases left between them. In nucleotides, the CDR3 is TGTGCCAGCAGTCAACGGGACACGCAACAAGAGACCCAGTACTTC. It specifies CASSQRDTQQETQYF.

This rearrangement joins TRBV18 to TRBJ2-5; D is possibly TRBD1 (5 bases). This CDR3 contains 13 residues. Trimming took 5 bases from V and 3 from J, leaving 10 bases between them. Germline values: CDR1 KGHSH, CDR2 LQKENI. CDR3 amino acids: CASSRAGKETQYF. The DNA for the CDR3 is TGTGCCAGCTCAAGGGCAGGGAAAGAGACCCAGTACTTC. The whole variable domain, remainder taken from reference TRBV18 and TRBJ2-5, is NAGVMQNPRHLVRRRGQEARLRCSPMKGHSHVYWYRQLPEEGLKFMVYLQKENIIDESGMPKERFSAEFPKEGPSILRIQQVVRGDSAAYFCASSRAGKETQYFGPGTRLLVL.

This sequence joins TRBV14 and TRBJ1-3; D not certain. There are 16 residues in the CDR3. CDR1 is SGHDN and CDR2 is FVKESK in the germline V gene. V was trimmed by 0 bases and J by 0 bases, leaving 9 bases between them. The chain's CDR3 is CASSQDLSLSGNTIYF. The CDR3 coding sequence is TGTGCCAGCAGCCAAGATCTATCCCTCTCTGGAAACACCATATATTTT.

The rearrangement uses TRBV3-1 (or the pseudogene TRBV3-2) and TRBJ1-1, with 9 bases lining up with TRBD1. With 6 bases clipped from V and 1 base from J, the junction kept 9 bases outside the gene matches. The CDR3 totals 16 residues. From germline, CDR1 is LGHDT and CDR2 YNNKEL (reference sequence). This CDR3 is CASSPTGGVRNTEAFF. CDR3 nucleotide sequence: TGTGCCAGCAGTCCCACAGGGGGCGTTCGGAACACTGAAGCTTTCTTT.

CDR3 sequence (DNA): TGTGCCACCAGTCAGGCAGGGGTTATTACAGATACGCAGTATTTT. This sequence encodes CATSQAGVITDTQYF. The J gene is TRBJ2-3, the V gene TRBV24-1, with D possibly matching TRBD1 (6 bases). Germline V gene lookup returns CDR1 KGHDR and CDR2 SFDVKD. The CDR3 length is 15 residues. Trimming removed 6 bases from V and 3 bases from J, with 15 bases in between.

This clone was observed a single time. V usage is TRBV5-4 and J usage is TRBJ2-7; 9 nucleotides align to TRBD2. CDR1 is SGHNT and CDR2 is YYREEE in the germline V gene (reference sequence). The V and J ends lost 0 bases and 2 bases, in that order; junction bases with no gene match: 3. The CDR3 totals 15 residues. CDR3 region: CASSLGLAATYEQYF. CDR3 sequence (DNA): TGTGCCAGCAGCTTGGGACTAGCGGCCACCTACGAGCAGTACTTC.

This CDR3 reads CASSSFSERLGETQYF. CDR3 in DNA: TGTGCCAGCAGCTCCTTTAGCGAAAGATTAGGAGAGACCCAGTACTTC. The gene calls are TRBV7-9 and TRBJ2-5; maybe TRBD2 (5 bases). The V gene lost 4 bases and the J gene lost 4 bases, with 19 bases spanning the gap. Germline CDR1 reads SEHNR; CDR2 reads FQNEAQ (reference sequence). The CDR3 length is 16 residues.

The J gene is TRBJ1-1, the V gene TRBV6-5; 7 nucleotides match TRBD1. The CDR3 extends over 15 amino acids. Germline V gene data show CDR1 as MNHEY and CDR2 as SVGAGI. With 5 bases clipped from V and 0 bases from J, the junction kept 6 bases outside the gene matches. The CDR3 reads CASSPWTGMNTEAFF. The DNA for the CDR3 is TGTGCCAGCAGTCCGTGGACAGGCATGAACACTGAAGCTTTCTTT.